This TCR beta chain appears in the sequencing data of a study of cytomegalovirus exposure and HLA in healthy donors. This CDR3 is 12 amino acids long. The germline CDR1 and CDR2 sequences are LGHNT and FRNRAP. V dropped 1 base and J dropped 9 bases, with 7 bases sitting between them. PCR used 60 Vbeta primers and 13 Jbeta primers. This table comes from immunoSEQ multiplex PCR, and its TCRdb copy is limited to in-frame clones, with some not included. The profile shows 150,000 to 200,000 clones, 60% to 80% of them singletons. The chain carries TRBV12-5 and TRBJ1-5, with D perhaps matching TRBD1 (5 bases). The TCR sequence derives from a woman aged 50 to 60 in good health and CMV-seropositive. Sequencing was done on a sample of PBMCs. The CDR3 spells CASGLDDRPQHF. CDR3 nucleotide sequence: TGTGCTAGTGGTTTGGACGACAGGCCCCAGCATTTT.